This T cell receptor beta chain was obtained from a study of CD8+ T cells in alopecia areata. Findings and caveats of the study: Higher clonality was seen in lesional scalp than in normal scalp, especially in alopecia totalis/universalis.

A remark on this clone: Its target is unknown.

This CDR3 spans 13 amino acids. Trimming at V came to 6 bases and at J to 4 bases, leaving 8 bases not matched to a gene. The germline V gene has CDR1 SQVTM and CDR2 ANQGSEA. Sequencing used cDNA as its template, made by extracting RNA and reverse transcribing it. Produced via immunoSEQ multiplex PCR; TCRdb's table is partial and in-frame only. Of about 150,000 clones listed, roughly 60% were seen once; the top ten hold 4% to 5.5%. Specimen: CD4+ T cells sorted from blood. The chain couples TRBV29-1 to TRBJ2-5, with 7 bases matching TRBD1. The clonotype was recovered from a human donor in good health. The CDR3 coding sequence is TGCAGCGTAGCCCGGGACAGTTCAGAGACCCAGTACTTC. It codes for CSVARDSSETQYF.